This T cell receptor (beta chain) was retrieved from a study of blood T cell repertoires in COVID-19. In the study overall: Italy, Spain and the United States were the sources of the convalescent and acute COVID-19 samples. PBMCs, B-cell-depleted T cells, or T cells provided the cDNA or gDNA that made up the material.

The V and J ends lost 1 base and 0 bases respectively, with 16 bases between them. The V gene's germline CDR1 is SGHVS and CDR2 FQNEAQ. The CDR3 is made up of 18 amino acids. Profiled with immunoSEQ multiplex PCR; TCRdb holds only in-frame clones, not every one. The sample lists 70,000 to 95,000 clones, just under 80% occurring once. This clone was observed a handful of times. This chain uses TRBV7-8 with TRBJ2-1, with D uncertain. This TCR came from a human donor in a cohort sampled during active COVID-19. Sequenced: peripheral blood. The CDR3 reads CASSLGPLGASSYNEQFF. Here the CDR3 DNA reads TGTGCCAGCAGCTTAGGGCCCCTCGGCGCTAGCTCCTACAATGAGCAGTTCTTC. Variable domain in full (rest from reference TRBV7-8 and TRBJ2-1): GAGVSQSPRYKVAKRGQDVALRCDPISGHVSLFWYQQALGQGPEFLTYFQNEAQLDKSGLPSDRFFAERPEGSVSTLKIQRTQQEDSAVYLCASSLGPLGASSYNEQFFGPGTRLTVL.